This T cell receptor (beta chain) originates from a study of PD-1 blockade in classical Hodgkin lymphoma (dated by TCRdb to about 2020). Looking at the study overall: Nivolumab dosing was 3 mg/kg intravenously every 2 weeks, continuing until either disease progression or unacceptable toxicity. A peripheral blood immune signature of response to PD-1 blockade in classical Hodgkin lymphoma was defined using TCR beta sequencing and CyTOF.

Points on this clone: The antigen it binds to is not known. The input lacks base qualities; no much larger clone sits a single base away.

The Qiagen DNeasy kit was used to extract genomic DNA from unsorted PBMCs and from the negatively selected CD4+ and CD8+ fractions. TCR beta CDR3 regions were subjected to amplification by immunoSEQ multiplex PCR with primers that anneal to V and J segments. A synthetic immune receptor repertoire was used to minimize amplification bias, and any remaining bias was removed computationally after sequencing. The authors' pipeline ran thus. Custom Python scripts were used to quantify repertoire diversity as the Shannon entropy index. Unsorted, CD4+ and CD8+ repertoires were examined separately, except in combined analyses, for which CD4+ and CD8+ sequences were merged in silico. Clonal expansion was defined as a frequency increase of at least 2-fold after treatment compared with C1D1, and clones undetected at baseline were assigned a pseudocount of 0.5. Clones with 0 or 1 copy at C1D1 were defined as singleton clones, while clones with 2 or more copies were defined as non-singleton clones. Clones expanded in unsorted samples were labelled as CD4+, CD8+ or unknown by matching protein sequences in sorted samples from the same patient. Diversity changes from C1D1 to C4D1 were tested in paired samples using Wilcoxon tests. The clones in this table, taken by TCRdb from immuneACCESS, are in-frame only. Not every clone is retained; where verified, under half of the shortfall comes from an unresolved V gene, and the cause of the rest is unknown. From that table come the V and J calls and clone size; the DNA was used to work out D and trimming. The table for this sample lists 25,000 to 30,000 clones; around 80% of them were counted only once. Jointly, the top ten make up roughly 0.6% of the sample.

What the authors observed across the whole study: CD4+ but not CD8+ TCR diversity rose significantly by C4D1 (p=0.0027 vs p=0.16), most apparent in complete responders (p=0.02). Newly diagnosed patients were reported to have lower baseline TCR diversity than healthy donors, and relapsed/refractory patients were reported to have lower baseline TCR diversity still. Trial patients achieving complete response had baseline diversity similar to newly diagnosed patients, whereas partial responders and progressors had significantly lower diversity. Patients starting nivolumab less than 1 year after ASCT had lower diversity and were excluded from later analyses to avoid confounding by immune reconstitution. The study was limited to a single clinical trial cohort, and causes of repertoire differences, possibly disease activity or prior therapy, remained undefined.

CDR3 length: 15 amino acids, cysteine to phenylalanine. The entry retains the CDR3 DNA only, 45 bases that are in frame from base 1. Trimming takes 7 bases off V and 4 bases off J; junction bases not matched to a gene: 11. CDR1 and CDR2 (MNHEY, SVGAGI) derive from the germline V gene. The time point label here, explained by the study, means: cycle 4 day 1 (C4D1), after more than five weeks of nivolumab. Every trial patient had relapsed after autologous stem cell transplantation, and cohorts A, B and C differed in prior brentuximab vedotin exposure. A Miltenyi CD4+ T cell isolation kit was used for magnetic negative selection to purify CD4+ T cells from thawed PBMCs. A total of about 51 patients with relapsed/refractory classical Hodgkin lymphoma made up the trial cohort, and each patient's best overall response was complete response, partial response or progressive disease. In the multi-cohort phase II CheckMate 205 trial, trial patients received single-agent nivolumab. Best overall response was determined by an independent review committee according to the 2007 International Working Group response criteria. Trial PBMCs were obtained immediately prior to nivolumab initiation (C1D1) and on therapy at cycle 2 day 1 and cycle 4 day 1. Peripheral blood was collected in 8 mL Vacutainer Cell Preparation Tubes, from which PBMCs were isolated by centrifugation and then cryopreserved. Purified CD4+ and CD8+ fractions were prepared only for cases where an additional PBMC sample was available. Magnetically labelled cells were depleted on LS columns in a quadroMACS separator, and the flow-through was collected as the purified fraction.

Recombination joined TRBV6-5 with TRBJ2-5; 8 middle bases align to TRBD2. This receptor was identified in a human donor with classical Hodgkin lymphoma. The starting material was CD4+ T cells from blood, obtained before the fourth cycle of nivolumab. CDR3 protein: CASTPGGPWVETQYF. The bases are TGTGCCAGCACCCCGGGGGGGCCATGGGTAGAGACCCAGTACTTC.